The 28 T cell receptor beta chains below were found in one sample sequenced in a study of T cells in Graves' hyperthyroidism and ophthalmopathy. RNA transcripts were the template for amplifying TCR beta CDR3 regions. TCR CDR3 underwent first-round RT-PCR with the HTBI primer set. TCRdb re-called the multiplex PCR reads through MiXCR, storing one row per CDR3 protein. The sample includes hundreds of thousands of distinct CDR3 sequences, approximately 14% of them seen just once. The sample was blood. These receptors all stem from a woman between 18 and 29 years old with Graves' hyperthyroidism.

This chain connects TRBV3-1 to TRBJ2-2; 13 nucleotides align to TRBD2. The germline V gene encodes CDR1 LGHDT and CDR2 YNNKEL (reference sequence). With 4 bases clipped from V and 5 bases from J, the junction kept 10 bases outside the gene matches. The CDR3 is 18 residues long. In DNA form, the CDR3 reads TGTGCCAGCAGCCTAATGGAAGGGACTAGCGGGGTAACCGGGGAGCTGTTTTTT. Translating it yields CASSLMEGTSGVTGELFF.

The CDR3 is CASSQQGAALSGANVLTF. The CDR3 region has the DNA TGTGCCAGCAGTCAACAGGGGGCTGCCCTCTCTGGGGCCAACGTCCTGACTTTC. This chain joins TRBV6-1 and TRBJ2-6; 9 bases are shared with TRBD1. The CDR3 extends over 18 amino acids. The germline V gene has CDR1 MNHNS and CDR2 SASEGT. V lost 5 bases, J lost 0 bases, and 8 bases stayed unmatched.

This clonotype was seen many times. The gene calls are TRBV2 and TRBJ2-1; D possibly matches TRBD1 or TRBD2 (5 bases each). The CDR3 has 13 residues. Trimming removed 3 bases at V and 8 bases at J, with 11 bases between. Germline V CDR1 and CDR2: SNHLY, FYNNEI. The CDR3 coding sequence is TGTGCCAGCAGTGATGACAGAGGGGATGAGCAGTTCTTC. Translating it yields CASSDDRGDEQFF.

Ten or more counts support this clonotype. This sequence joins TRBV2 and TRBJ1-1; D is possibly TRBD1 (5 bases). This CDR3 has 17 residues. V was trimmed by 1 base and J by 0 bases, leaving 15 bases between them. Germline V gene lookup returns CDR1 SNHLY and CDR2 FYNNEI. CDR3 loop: CASSEVEGIGMNTEAFF. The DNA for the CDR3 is TGTGCCAGCAGTGAAGTCGAGGGGATCGGCATGAACACTGAAGCTTTCTTT.

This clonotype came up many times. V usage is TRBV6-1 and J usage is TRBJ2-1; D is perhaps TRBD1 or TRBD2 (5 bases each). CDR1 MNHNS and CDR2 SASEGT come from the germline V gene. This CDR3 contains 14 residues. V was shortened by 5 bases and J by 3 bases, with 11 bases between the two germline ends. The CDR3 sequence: CASSRLGDYNEQFF. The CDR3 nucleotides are TGTGCCAGCAGTCGGCTGGGGGACTACAATGAGCAGTTCTTC.

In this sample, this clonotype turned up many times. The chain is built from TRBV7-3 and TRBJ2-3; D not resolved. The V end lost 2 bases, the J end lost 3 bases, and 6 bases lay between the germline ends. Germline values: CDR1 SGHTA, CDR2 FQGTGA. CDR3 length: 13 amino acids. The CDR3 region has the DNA TGTGCCAGCAGCTTACGTATTACAGATACGCAGTATTTT. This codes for CASSLRITDTQYF. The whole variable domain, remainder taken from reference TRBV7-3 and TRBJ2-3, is GAGVSQTPSNKVTEKGKYVELRCDPISGHTALYWYRQSLGQGPEFLIYFQGTGAADDSGLPNDRFFAVRPEGSVSTLKIQRTERGDSAVYLCASSLRITDTQYFGPGTRLTVL.

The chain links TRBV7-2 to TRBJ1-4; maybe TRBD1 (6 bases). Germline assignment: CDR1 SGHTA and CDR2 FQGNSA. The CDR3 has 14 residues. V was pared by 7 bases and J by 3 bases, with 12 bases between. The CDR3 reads CASKGGPSNEKLFF. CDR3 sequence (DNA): TGTGCCAGCAAGGGGGGACCCTCTAATGAAAAACTGTTTTTT.

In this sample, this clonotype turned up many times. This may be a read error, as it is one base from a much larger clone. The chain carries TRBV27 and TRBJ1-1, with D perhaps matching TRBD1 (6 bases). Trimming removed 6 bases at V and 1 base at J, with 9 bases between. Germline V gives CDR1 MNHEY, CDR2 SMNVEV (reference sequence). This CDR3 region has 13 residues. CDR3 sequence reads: CASRSQGNTEAFF. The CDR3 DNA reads TGTGCCAGCAGGTCACAGGGGAACACTGAAGCTTTCTTT.

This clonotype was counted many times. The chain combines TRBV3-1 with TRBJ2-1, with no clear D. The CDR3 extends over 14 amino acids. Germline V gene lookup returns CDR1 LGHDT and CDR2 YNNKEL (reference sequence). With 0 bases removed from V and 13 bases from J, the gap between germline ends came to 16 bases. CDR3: CASSQDPKGRVQFF. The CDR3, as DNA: TGTGCCAGCAGCCAAGACCCAAAAGGAAGGGTACAGTTCTTC.

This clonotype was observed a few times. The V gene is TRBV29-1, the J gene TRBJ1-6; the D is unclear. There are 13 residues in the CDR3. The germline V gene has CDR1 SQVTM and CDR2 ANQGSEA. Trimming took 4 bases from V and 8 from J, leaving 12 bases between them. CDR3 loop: CSVATGSDSPLHF. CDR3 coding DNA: TGCAGCGTTGCAACGGGGTCGGATTCACCCCTCCACTTT. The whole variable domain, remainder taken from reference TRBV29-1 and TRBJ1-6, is SAVISQKPSRDICQRGTSLTIQCQVDSQVTMMFWYRQQPGQSLTLIATANQGSEATYESGFVIDKFPISRPNLTFSTLTVSNMSPEDSSIYLCSVATGSDSPLHFGNGTRLTVT.

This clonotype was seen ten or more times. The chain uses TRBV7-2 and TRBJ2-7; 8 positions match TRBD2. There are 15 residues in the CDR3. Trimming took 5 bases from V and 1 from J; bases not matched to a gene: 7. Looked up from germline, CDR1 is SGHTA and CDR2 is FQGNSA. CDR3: CASSRVGGGSYEQYF. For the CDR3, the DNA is TGTGCCAGCAGCCGCGTCGGGGGGGGATCCTACGAGCAGTACTTC.

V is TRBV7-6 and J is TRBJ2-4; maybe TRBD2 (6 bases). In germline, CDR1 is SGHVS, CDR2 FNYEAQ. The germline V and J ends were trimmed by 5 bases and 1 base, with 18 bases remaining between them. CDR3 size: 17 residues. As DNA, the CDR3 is TGTGCCAGCAGCCTAATGCGAGGGAGGATGGCCAAAAACATTCAGTACTTC. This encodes CASSLMRGRMAKNIQYF.

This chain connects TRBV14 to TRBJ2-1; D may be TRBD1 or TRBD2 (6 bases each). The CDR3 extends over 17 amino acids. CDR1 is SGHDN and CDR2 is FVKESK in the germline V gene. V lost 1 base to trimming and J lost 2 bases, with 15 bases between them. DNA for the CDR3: TGTGCCAGCAGCCAAGTAGGGGGGCTTGTCACCTACAATGAGCAGTTCTTC. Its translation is CASSQVGGLVTYNEQFF.

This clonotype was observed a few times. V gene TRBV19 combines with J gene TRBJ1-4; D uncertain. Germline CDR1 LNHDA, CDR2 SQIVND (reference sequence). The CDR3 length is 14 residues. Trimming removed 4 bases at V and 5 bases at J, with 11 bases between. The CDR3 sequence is CASSTGSVNEKLFF. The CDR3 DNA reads TGTGCCAGTAGTACGGGGAGCGTAAATGAAAAACTGTTTTTT. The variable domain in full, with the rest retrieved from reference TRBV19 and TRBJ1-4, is DGGITQSPKYLFRKEGQNVTLSCEQNLNHDAMYWYRQDPGQGLRLIYYSQIVNDFQKGDIAEGYSVSREKKESFPLTVTSAQKNPTAFYLCASSTGSVNEKLFFGSGTQLSVL.

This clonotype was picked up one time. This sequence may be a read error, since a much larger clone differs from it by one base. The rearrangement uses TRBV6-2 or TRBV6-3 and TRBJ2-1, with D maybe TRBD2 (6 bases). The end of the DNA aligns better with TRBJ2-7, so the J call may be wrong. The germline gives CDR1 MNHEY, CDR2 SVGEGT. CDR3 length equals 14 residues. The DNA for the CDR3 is TGTGCCAGCAGTTCCTGGGACTCCGACGATGAGCAGTACTTC. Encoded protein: CASSSWDSDDEQYF.

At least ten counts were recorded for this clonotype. CDR3 DNA sequence: TGCGCCAGCAGCCAAGGGCCCGGGGAACGGTATGGCTACACCTTC. Its translation: CASSQGPGERYGYTF. The chain is built from TRBV5-1 and TRBJ1-2; D ambiguous. The germline V and J ends were trimmed by 4 bases and 5 bases, with 18 bases remaining between them. CDR1 is SGHRS and CDR2 is YFSETQ in the germline V gene. The length of the CDR3 is 15 residues.

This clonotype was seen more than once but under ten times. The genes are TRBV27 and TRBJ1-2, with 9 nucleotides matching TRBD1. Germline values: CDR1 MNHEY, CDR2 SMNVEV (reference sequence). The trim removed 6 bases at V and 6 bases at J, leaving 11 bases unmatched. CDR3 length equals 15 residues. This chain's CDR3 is CASRTYTTGGHGYTF. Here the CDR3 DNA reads TGTGCCAGCAGAACCTATACTACAGGGGGCCATGGCTACACCTTC.

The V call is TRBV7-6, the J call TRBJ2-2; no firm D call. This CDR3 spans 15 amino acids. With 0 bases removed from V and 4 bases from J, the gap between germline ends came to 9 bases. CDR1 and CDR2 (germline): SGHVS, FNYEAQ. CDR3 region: CASSLAGFATGELFF. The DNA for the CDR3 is TGTGCCAGCAGCTTAGCAGGGTTCGCCACCGGGGAGCTGTTTTTT.

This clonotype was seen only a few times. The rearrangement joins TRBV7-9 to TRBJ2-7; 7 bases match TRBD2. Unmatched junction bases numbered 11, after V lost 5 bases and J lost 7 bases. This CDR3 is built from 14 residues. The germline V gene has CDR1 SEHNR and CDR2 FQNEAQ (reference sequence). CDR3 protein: CASSGWGGWSEQYF. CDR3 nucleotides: TGTGCCAGCAGCGGATGGGGGGGGTGGAGTGAGCAGTACTTC.

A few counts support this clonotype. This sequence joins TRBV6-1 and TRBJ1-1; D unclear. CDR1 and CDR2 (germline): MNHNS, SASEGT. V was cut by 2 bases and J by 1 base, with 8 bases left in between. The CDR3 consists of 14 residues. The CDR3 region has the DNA TGTGCCAGCAGTGAATTGGCGGGGAACACTGAAGCTTTCTTT. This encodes CASSELAGNTEAFF.

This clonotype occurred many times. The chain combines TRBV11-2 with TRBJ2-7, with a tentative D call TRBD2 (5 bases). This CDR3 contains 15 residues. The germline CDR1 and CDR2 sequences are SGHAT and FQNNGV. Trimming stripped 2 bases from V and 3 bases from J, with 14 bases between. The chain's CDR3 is CASSLYGEPFYEQYF. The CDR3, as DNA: TGTGCCAGCAGCTTATACGGGGAACCATTCTACGAGCAGTACTTC.

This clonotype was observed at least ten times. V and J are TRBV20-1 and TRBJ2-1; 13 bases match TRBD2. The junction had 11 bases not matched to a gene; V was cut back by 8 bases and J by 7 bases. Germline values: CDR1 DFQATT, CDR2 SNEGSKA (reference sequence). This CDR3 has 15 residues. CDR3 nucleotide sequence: TGCAGTAACAAAAGGGGGACTAGCGGGGTAAATGAGCAGTTCTTC. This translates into CSNKRGTSGVNEQFF.

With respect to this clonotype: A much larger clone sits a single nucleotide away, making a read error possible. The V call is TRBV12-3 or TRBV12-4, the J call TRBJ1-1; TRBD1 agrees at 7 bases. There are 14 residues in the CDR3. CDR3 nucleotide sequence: TGTGCCAGCACCCCCGGGACAGTACACACTGAAGCTCTCTTT. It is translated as CASTPGTVHTEALF.

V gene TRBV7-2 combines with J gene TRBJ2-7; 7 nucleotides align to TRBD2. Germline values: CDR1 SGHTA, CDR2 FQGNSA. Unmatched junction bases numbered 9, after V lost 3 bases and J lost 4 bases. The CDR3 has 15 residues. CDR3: CASSFARGGIYEQYF. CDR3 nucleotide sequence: TGTGCCAGCAGCTTTGCGCGCGGGGGTATATACGAGCAGTACTTC.

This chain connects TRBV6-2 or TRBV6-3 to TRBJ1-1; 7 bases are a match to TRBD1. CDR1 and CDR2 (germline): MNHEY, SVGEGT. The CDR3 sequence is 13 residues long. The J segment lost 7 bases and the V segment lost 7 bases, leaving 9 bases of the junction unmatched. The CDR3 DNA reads TGTGCCAGCACCCAACAGGGGAGGTTTGAAGCTTTCTTT. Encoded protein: CASTQQGRFEAFF.

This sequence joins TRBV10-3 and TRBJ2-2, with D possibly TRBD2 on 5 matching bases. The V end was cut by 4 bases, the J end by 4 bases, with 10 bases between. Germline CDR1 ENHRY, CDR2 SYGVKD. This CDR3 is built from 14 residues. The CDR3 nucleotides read TGTGCCATCAGTGGGTTAGGAGGCACCGGGGAGCTGTTTTTT. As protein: CAISGLGGTGELFF.

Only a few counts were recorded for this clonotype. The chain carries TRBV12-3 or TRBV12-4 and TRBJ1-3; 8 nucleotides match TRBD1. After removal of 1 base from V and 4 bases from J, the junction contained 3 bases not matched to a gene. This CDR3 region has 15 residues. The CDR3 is CASSLGTGPGNTIYF. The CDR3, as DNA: TGTGCCAGCAGTTTAGGGACAGGGCCCGGAAACACCATATATTTT.

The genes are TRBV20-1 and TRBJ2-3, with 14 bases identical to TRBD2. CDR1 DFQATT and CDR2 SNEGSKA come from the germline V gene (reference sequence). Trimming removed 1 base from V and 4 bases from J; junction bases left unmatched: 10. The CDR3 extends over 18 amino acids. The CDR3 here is CSARASTGLAGGADTQYF. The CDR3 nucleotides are TGCAGTGCTAGAGCCTCCACAGGACTAGCGGGGGGCGCAGATACGCAGTATTTT.